This TCR beta chain was observed in a study of blood T cell repertoires in COVID-19. Study context: Whether acute or convalescent, the COVID-19 samples came from the United States, Italy and Spain. Sources were T cells, B-cell-depleted T cells, or PBMCs; the material itself was cDNA or gDNA.

This CDR3 has 12 amino acids. V trimming: 4 bases; J trimming: 4 bases; junction bases outside the gene matches: 1. The germline CDR1 and CDR2 sequences are SQVTM and ANQGSEA. In the authors' methods: Cell counts per sample came from amplifying reference gene primers. Libraries were prepared by immunoSEQ multiplex PCR; TCRdb keeps only in-frame clonotypes and omits some of them. V, J and clone size derive from that table, while D and trimming were established from the DNA sequence. In the table there are nearly 35,000 clones, around four fifths of which are singletons. The chain carries TRBV29-1 and TRBJ2-7; 10 nucleotides agree with TRBD1. This TCR came from an older woman with acute or convalescent COVID-19. Input material: peripheral blood. CDR3 coding DNA: TGCAGCGTTGTGGGACAGGGGTACGAGCAGTACTTC. Protein sequence: CSVVGQGYEQYF.